These 14 T cell receptor beta chains were all obtained from the same sample, sequenced in a study of T cell responses to AZD1222 COVID-19 vaccine. The assay was immunoSEQ multiplex PCR, and TCRdb's table has in-frame clones only and misses some. The sample lists over 150,000 clones; approximately 90% were seen once. Sequenced here: peripheral blood, sampled 28 days after the second AZD1222 dose. These receptors were obtained from an adult who received the AZD1222 COVID-19 vaccine.

The V call is TRBV6-1, the J call TRBJ2-3; TRBD2 matches 14 bases. The CDR3 sequence is 16 residues long. The germline CDR1 and CDR2 sequences are MNHNS and SASEGT. The V gene end was trimmed by 0 bases and the J gene end by 10 bases; junction bases not matched to a gene: 6. The DNA for the CDR3 is TGTGCCAGCAGTGAAGCCCGGGGACTAGCGGGGGATGCGCAGTATTTT. Encoded protein: CASSEARGLAGDAQYF.

The chain recombines TRBV5-5 with TRBJ1-1; D gene uncertain. This CDR3 comprises 19 residues. Germline V CDR1 and CDR2: SGHKS, YYEKEE (reference sequence). V was clipped by 4 bases and J by 4 bases, with 29 bases between them. CDR3 sequence: CASSTSGLIRPGYGTEAFF. As DNA, the CDR3 is TGTGCCAGCAGCACCTCAGGACTTATCCGCCCCGGGTATGGCACTGAAGCTTTCTTT. The full variable domain, completed using reference TRBV5-5 and TRBJ1-1, is DAGVTQSPTHLIKTRGQQVTLRCSPISGHKSVSWYQQVLGQGPQFIFQYYEKEERGRGNFPDRFSARQFPNYSSELNVNALLLGDSALYLCASSTSGLIRPGYGTEAFFGQGTRLTVV.

This rearrangement joins TRBV12-3 or TRBV12-4 to TRBJ1-2, with TRBD1 as a possible D gene (5 bases). V dropped 5 bases and J dropped 12 bases, with 19 bases sitting between them. This CDR3 region has 13 residues. The CDR3 protein is CASSGNPGLPNTF. In DNA form, the CDR3 reads TGTGCCAGCAGTGGTAACCCGGGACTCCCTAACACCTTC.

The chain uses TRBV2 and TRBJ2-7, with a weak D call TRBD1 (6 bases). The CDR3 has 14 residues. Trimming stripped 10 bases from V and 0 bases from J, with 16 bases between. Germline V gene data show CDR1 as SNHLY and CDR2 as FYNNEI. The CDR3: CATLEGVLSYEQYF. CDR3 coding DNA: TGTGCCACTCTAGAGGGGGTTCTCTCCTACGAGCAGTACTTC. The variable domain in full, completed from reference TRBV2 and TRBJ2-7, reads EPEVTQTPSHQVTQMGQEVILRCVPISNHLYFYWYRQILGQKVEFLVSFYNNEISEKSEIFDDQFSVERPDGSNFTLKIRSTKLEDSAMYFCATLEGVLSYEQYFGPGTRLTVT.

The chain joins TRBV5-1 to TRBJ1-1; TRBD1 is a possible D gene (6 bases). The CDR3 length is 14 residues. Trimming stripped 4 bases from V and 3 bases from J, with 13 bases between. Germline lookup yields CDR1 SGHRS and CDR2 YFSETQ. The CDR3 loop reads CASSPDRLDTEAFF. The CDR3 DNA follows: TGCGCCAGCAGCCCCGACAGGTTGGACACTGAAGCTTTCTTT.

The chain links TRBV3-1 (or the pseudogene TRBV3-2) to TRBJ2-5, with 9 bases matching TRBD1. Germline V gene lookup returns CDR1 LGHDT and CDR2 YNNKEL (reference sequence). The CDR3 covers 13 residues. With V trimmed by 6 bases and J by 4 bases, 3 bases remained unmatched. Written as DNA, the CDR3 is TGTGCCAGCAGGCCACAGGGGGCAGAGACCCAGTACTTC. Translating it yields CASRPQGAETQYF.

The chain couples TRBV6-1 to TRBJ1-1; D may be TRBD1 (6 bases). Trimming cost V 2 bases and J 0 bases, with 10 bases left between them. CDR1 is MNHNS and CDR2 is SASEGT in the germline V gene. The CDR3 loop spans 15 amino acids. The CDR3 bases are TGTGCCAGCAGTGAATGGGGACACATGAACACTGAAGCTTTCTTT. Translated: CASSEWGHMNTEAFF.

The chain employs TRBV4-1 and TRBJ1-4, with D unresolved. There are 15 residues in the CDR3. Deletions cut 6 bases from V and 5 bases from J, with 16 bases between. Germline assignment: CDR1 MGHRA and CDR2 YSYEKL. The DNA for the CDR3 is TGCGCCAGCAGGGAGAGTCAAACAGTGAATGAAAAACTGTTTTTT. Residues: CASRESQTVNEKLFF.

This sequence joins TRBV12-5 and TRBJ1-2; no firm D call. Germline V gene data show CDR1 as LGHNT and CDR2 as FRNRAP. V gave up 2 bases and J gave up 2 bases, with 9 bases separating them. The CDR3 loop spans 14 amino acids. The CDR3 is CASGLSVANYGYTF. The CDR3 nucleotides read TGTGCTAGTGGTTTGTCAGTCGCCAACTATGGCTACACCTTC.

V usage is TRBV7-2 and J usage is TRBJ2-6; either TRBD1 or TRBD2 may supply D (5 bases each). The germline V gene has CDR1 SGHTA and CDR2 FQGNSA. The CDR3 has 16 residues. Trimming left V 1 base short and J 0 bases short, with 7 bases between. This chain's CDR3 is CASSLVGTSGANVLTF. The CDR3 DNA reads as TGTGCCAGCAGCTTAGTCGGGACCTCTGGGGCCAACGTCCTGACTTTC.

The chain combines TRBV3-1 (or the pseudogene TRBV3-2) with TRBJ2-5; D may be TRBD2 (7 bases). V gave up 4 bases and J gave up 5 bases, with 17 bases separating them. The CDR3 totals 15 residues. Germline V lookup: CDR1 LGHDT, CDR2 YNNKEL (reference sequence). The DNA of the CDR3 is TGTGCCAGCAGCCCCCTACGAGGGGGGGTGGAGACCCAGTACTTC. This encodes CASSPLRGGVETQYF.

This clone was detected a few times. The rearrangement links TRBV5-5 to TRBJ1-1, with D perhaps TRBD1 (5 bases). With 0 bases removed from V and 2 bases from J, the gap between germline ends came to 14 bases. The CDR3 consists of 16 residues. Germline CDR1 reads SGHKS; CDR2 reads YYEKEE (reference sequence). The CDR3 loop reads CASSLVPGTLNTEAFF. The CDR3 region has the DNA TGTGCCAGCAGCTTGGTCCCCGGGACGCTTAACACTGAAGCTTTCTTT.

The chain is built from TRBV4-2 and TRBJ1-1; unclear D gene. Trimming left V 1 base short and J 2 bases short, with 11 bases between. This CDR3 contains 15 residues. Germline V gene lookup returns CDR1 LGHNA and CDR2 YNFKEQ. The CDR3, as DNA: TGTGCCAGCAGCCAAGTGTCTCGGGGAAACACTGAAGCTTTCTTT. It specifies CASSQVSRGNTEAFF.

This chain uses TRBV6-5 with TRBJ2-3; TRBD2 aligns across 11 bases. Trimming cost V 0 bases and J 2 bases; bases outside gene matches: 1. The CDR3 extends over 16 amino acids. Germline V gives CDR1 MNHEY, CDR2 SVGAGI. CDR3 DNA: TGTGCCAGCAGTTACTCTAGCGGGGGGGCCACAGATACGCAGTATTTT. It specifies CASSYSSGGATDTQYF.